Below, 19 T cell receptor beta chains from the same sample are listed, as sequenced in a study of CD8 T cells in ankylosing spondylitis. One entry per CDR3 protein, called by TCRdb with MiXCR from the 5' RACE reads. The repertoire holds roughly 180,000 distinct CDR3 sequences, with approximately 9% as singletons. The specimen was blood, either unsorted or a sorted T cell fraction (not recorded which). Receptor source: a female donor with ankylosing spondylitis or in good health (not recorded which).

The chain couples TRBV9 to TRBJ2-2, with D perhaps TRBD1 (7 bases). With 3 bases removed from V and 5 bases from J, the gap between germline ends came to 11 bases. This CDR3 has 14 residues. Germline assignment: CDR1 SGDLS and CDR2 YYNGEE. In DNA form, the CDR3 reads TGTGCCAGCAGCGCCTCAGGGGGGACCGGGGAGCTGTTTTTT. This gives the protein CASSASGGTGELFF.

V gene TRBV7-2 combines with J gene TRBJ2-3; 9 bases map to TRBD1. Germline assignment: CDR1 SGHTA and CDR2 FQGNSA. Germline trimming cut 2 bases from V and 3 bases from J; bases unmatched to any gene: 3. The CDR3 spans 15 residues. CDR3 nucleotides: TGTGCCAGCAGCTTAACAGGGGGCGGGACAGATACGCAGTATTTT. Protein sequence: CASSLTGGGTDTQYF.

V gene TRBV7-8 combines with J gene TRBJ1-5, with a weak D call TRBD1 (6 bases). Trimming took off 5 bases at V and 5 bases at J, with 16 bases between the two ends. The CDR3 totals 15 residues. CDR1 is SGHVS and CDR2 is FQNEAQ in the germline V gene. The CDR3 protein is CASSPQVGGHQPQHF. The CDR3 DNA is TGTGCCAGCAGCCCCCAGGTTGGGGGCCATCAGCCCCAGCATTTT.

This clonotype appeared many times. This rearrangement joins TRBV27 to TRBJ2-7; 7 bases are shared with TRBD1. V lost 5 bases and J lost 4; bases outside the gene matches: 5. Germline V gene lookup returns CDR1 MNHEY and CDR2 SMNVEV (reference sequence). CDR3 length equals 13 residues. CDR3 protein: CASSRGRGYEQYF. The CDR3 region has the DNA TGTGCCAGCAGTCGGGGCAGGGGGTACGAGCAGTACTTC.

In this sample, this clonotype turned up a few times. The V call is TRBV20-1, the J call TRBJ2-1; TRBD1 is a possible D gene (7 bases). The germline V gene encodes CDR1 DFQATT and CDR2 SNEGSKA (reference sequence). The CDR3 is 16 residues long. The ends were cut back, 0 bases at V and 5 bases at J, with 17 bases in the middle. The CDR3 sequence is CSARDQGGRADNEQFF. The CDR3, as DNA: TGCAGTGCTAGAGATCAGGGGGGACGGGCCGACAATGAGCAGTTCTTC.

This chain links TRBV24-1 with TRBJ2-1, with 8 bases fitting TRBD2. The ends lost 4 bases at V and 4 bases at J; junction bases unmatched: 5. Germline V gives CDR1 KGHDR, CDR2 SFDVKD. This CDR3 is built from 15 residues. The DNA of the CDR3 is TGTGCCACCAGTGACGGTAGCGGGATATACAATGAGCAGTTCTTC. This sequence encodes CATSDGSGIYNEQFF.

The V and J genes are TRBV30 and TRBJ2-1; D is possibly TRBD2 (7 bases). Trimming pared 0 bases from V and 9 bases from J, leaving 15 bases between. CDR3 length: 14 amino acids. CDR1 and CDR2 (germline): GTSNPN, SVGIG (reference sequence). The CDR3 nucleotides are TGTGCCTGGAGTGTAGTCGGGGGGCATGGTGAGCAGTTCTTC. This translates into CAWSVVGGHGEQFF.

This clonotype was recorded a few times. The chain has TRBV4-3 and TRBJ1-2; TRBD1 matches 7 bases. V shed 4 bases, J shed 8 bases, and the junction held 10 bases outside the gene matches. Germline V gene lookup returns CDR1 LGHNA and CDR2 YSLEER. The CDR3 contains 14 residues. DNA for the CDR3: TGCGCCAGCAGCCCAGGGGGGGATCTGAAAGGCTACACCTTC. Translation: CASSPGGDLKGYTF.

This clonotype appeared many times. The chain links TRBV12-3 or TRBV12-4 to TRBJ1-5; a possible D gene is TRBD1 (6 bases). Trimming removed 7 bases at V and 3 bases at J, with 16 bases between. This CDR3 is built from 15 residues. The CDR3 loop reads CASTLTGRDNQPQHF. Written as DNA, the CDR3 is TGTGCCAGCACCTTGACAGGTCGGGACAATCAGCCCCAGCATTTT.

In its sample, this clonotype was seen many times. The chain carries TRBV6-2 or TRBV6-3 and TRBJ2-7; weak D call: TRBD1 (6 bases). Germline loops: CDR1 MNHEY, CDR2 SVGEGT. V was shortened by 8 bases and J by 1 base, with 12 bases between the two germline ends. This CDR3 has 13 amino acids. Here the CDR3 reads CASVEGTSYEQYF. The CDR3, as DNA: TGTGCCAGCGTGGAAGGGACATCCTACGAGCAGTACTTC.

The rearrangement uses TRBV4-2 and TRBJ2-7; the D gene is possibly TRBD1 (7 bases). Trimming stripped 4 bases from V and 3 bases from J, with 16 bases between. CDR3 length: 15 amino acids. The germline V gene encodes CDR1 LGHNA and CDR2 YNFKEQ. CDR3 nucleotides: TGTGCCAGCAGCCTTGACAGGGAGGCCCGCTACGAGCAGTACTTC. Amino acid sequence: CASSLDREARYEQYF.

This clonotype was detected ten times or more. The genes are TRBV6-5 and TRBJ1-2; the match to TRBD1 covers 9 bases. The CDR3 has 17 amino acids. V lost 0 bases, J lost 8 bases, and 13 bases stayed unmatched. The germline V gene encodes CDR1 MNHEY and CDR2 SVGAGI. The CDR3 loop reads CASSYSGTGTGYQGYTF. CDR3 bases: TGTGCCAGCAGTTACTCGGGGACAGGGACAGGGTATCAAGGCTACACCTTC.

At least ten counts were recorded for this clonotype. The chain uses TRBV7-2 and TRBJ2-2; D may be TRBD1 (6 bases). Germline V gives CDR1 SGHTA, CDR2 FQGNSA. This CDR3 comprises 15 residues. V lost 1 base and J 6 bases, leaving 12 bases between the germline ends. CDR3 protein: CASSLVGGWAGELFF. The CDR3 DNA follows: TGTGCCAGCAGCTTAGTTGGGGGCTGGGCCGGGGAGCTGTTTTTT.

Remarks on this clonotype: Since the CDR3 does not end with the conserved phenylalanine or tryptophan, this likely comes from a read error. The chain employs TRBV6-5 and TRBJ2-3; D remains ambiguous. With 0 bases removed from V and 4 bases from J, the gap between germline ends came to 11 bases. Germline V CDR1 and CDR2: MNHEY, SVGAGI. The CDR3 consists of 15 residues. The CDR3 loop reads CASSYSIIGADTQYS. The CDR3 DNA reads TGTGCCAGCAGTTACTCGATAATAGGAGCAGATACGCAGTATTCC.

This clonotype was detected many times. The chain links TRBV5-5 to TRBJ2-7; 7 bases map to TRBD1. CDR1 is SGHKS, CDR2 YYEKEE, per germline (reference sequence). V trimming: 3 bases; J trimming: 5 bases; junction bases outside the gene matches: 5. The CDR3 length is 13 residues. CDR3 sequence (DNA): TGTGCCAGCAGCTCCAGGGGGATGGACGAGCAGTACTTC. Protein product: CASSSRGMDEQYF.

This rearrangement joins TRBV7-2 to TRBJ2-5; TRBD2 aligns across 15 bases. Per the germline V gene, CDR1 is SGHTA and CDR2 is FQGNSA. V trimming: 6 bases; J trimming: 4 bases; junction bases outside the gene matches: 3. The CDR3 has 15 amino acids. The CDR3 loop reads CASRSGLAGGETQYF. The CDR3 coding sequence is TGTGCCAGCAGATCGGGACTAGCGGGAGGAGAGACCCAGTACTTC.

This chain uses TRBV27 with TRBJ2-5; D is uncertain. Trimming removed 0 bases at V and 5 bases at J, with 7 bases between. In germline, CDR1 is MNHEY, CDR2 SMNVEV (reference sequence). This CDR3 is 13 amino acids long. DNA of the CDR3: TGTGCCAGCAGTTTATCGCATCTTGAGACCCAGTACTTC. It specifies CASSLSHLETQYF.

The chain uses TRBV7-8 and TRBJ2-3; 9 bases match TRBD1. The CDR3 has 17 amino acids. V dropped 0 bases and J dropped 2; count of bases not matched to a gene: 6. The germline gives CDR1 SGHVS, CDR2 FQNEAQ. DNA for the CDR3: TGTGCCAGCAGCTTAGCCGGACAGGGGCCCTACACAGATACGCAGTATTTT. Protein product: CASSLAGQGPYTDTQYF.

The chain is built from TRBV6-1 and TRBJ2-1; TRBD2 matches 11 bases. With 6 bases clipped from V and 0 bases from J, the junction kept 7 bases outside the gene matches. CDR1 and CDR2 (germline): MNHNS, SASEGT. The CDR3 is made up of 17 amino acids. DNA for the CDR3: TGTGCCAGCAGAACCGGGACTAGCGGCAGCTCCTACAATGAGCAGTTCTTC. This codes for CASRTGTSGSSYNEQFF.